One sample yielded the 24 T cell receptor beta chains listed below, sequenced in a study of control samples from healthy donors and cancer patients. Method: immunoSEQ multiplex PCR; TCRdb's copy keeps in-frame clones and lacks some. The sample yields under 200,000 clones, 75% to 95% seen once. Sequenced material: blood. The receptors shown here come from a woman in her twenties or thirties in good health.

The chain employs TRBV4-2 and TRBJ2-5, with 14 bases fitting TRBD2. Germline assignment: CDR1 LGHNA and CDR2 YNFKEQ. The V segment lost 1 base and the J segment 0 bases; nucleotides outside the gene matches: 1. This CDR3 has 17 amino acids. Written as DNA, the CDR3 is TGTGCCAGCAGCCAAGGACTAGCGGGAGGGTACCAAGAGACCCAGTACTTC. Translation gives CASSQGLAGGYQETQYF.

This clone was counted only a few times. The gene calls are TRBV6-5 and TRBJ1-5; possible D gene TRBD1, 5 bases. CDR1 and CDR2 (germline): MNHEY, SVGAGI. This CDR3 spans 15 amino acids. The V and J ends lost 4 bases and 1 base respectively, with 11 bases between them. The CDR3 nucleotides are TGTGCCAGCAGTTCGAGCACAGGAAGCAATCAGCCCCAGCATTTT. It yields the protein CASSSSTGSNQPQHF.

About this clone: Other DNA sequences in this specimen translate into the identical CDR3. The chain links TRBV20-1 to TRBJ2-3; D not resolved. Looked up from germline, CDR1 is DFQATT and CDR2 is SNEGSKA (reference sequence). V lost 1 base and J 7 bases, leaving 3 bases between the germline ends. The CDR3 consists of 10 residues. CDR3 amino acids: CSARGYTQYF. The CDR3 DNA reads as TGCAGTGCTAGAGGGTATACGCAGTATTTT.

The gene calls are TRBV2 and TRBJ2-3; 8 bases line up with TRBD2. The CDR3 contains 14 residues. Germline lookup yields CDR1 SNHLY and CDR2 FYNNEI. Trimming at V came to 4 bases and at J to 0 bases, leaving 0 bases not matched to a gene. This CDR3 is CASSGLASTDTQYF. The CDR3 bases are TGTGCCAGCAGTGGACTAGCGAGCACAGATACGCAGTATTTT.

V usage is TRBV27 and J usage is TRBJ2-5; 9 bases match TRBD1. V was pared by 6 bases and J by 1 base, with 6 bases of the junction left unmatched. This CDR3 is 15 amino acids long. From germline, CDR1 is MNHEY and CDR2 SMNVEV (reference sequence). CDR3 in amino acids: CASSRDRGTQETQYF. The DNA for the CDR3 is TGTGCCAGCAGCCGTGACAGGGGGACCCAAGAGACCCAGTACTTC.

The chain links TRBV3-1 (or the pseudogene TRBV3-2) to TRBJ2-3; D remains unclear. This CDR3 has 15 amino acids. V lost 0 bases to trimming and J lost 1 base, with 8 bases between them. Germline CDR1 LGHDT, CDR2 YNNKEL (reference sequence). DNA for the CDR3: TGTGCCAGCAGCCAAGATTGGCAGGGCACAGATACGCAGTATTTT. Translated, it gives CASSQDWQGTDTQYF.

The V gene is TRBV11-3, the J gene TRBJ2-1; D is perhaps TRBD1 or TRBD2 (6 bases each). V was cut by 2 bases and J by 8 bases, with 10 bases left in between. The CDR3 totals 13 residues. Germline V gives CDR1 SGHNT, CDR2 YENEEA. CDR3 amino acids: CASSLPGADEQFF. The CDR3 coding sequence is TGTGCCAGCAGCTTACCGGGGGCGGATGAGCAGTTCTTC.

This sequence joins TRBV11-3 and TRBJ1-2; D unresolved. Germline lookup yields CDR1 SGHNT and CDR2 YENEEA. The CDR3 totals 12 residues. V was cut by 9 bases and J by 3 bases, with 11 bases left in between. The CDR3 is CASFPPYYGYTF. Here the CDR3 DNA reads TGTGCCAGTTTTCCGCCGTACTATGGCTACACCTTC.

The V call is TRBV5-5, the J call TRBJ2-3; 8 bases map to TRBD2. The CDR3 contains 16 residues. Germline CDR1 reads SGHKS; CDR2 reads YYEKEE (reference sequence). The ends lost 0 bases at V and 1 base at J; junction bases unmatched: 4. The CDR3 nucleotides are TGTGCCAGCAGCTTGGAAGGCGGGAGGCGCACAGATACGCAGTATTTT. Translating it yields CASSLEGGRRTDTQYF.

The chain recombines TRBV18 with TRBJ1-2, with TRBD1 identical over 11 bases. This CDR3 spans 16 amino acids. V gave up 6 bases and J gave up 3 bases; unmatched junction bases: 9. In germline, CDR1 is KGHSH, CDR2 LQKENI. CDR3 amino acids: CASSRTGTGGDYGYTF. The CDR3 nucleotides are TGTGCCAGCTCCCGGACCGGGACAGGGGGGGACTATGGCTACACCTTC.

The V gene is TRBV4-3, the J gene TRBJ2-1; TRBD2 agrees at 11 bases. With V trimmed by 0 bases and J by 4 bases, 11 bases remained unmatched. There are 19 residues in the CDR3. Germline CDR1 reads LGHNA; CDR2 reads YSLEER. DNA for the CDR3: TGCGCCAGCAGCCAAGATGGCCAGGTTAGCGGGAGGGGTTACAATGAGCAGTTCTTC. It is translated as CASSQDGQVSGRGYNEQFF.

This sequence joins TRBV2 and TRBJ1-1; no firm D call. From germline, CDR1 is SNHLY and CDR2 FYNNEI. The CDR3 runs to 11 residues. V lost 6 bases and J lost 10, with 12 bases in between. DNA for the CDR3: TGTGCCAGCAGGGGAGGTTGGGGAGCTTTCTTT. The encoded protein is CASRGGWGAFF.

The gene calls are TRBV9 and TRBJ1-3, with unresolved D. The CDR3 covers 14 residues. Germline V gene lookup returns CDR1 SGDLS and CDR2 YYNGEE. Trimming left V 2 bases short and J 0 bases short, with 6 bases between. The CDR3 spells CASSVHHSGNTIYF. CDR3 nucleotide sequence: TGTGCCAGCAGCGTTCACCACTCTGGAAACACCATATATTTT.

V usage is TRBV19 and J usage is TRBJ2-1; 12 bases fit TRBD1. The V segment lost 6 bases and the J segment 9 bases; nucleotides outside the gene matches: 6. Germline-derived CDR1 and CDR2 are LNHDA and SQIVND (reference sequence). The CDR3 runs 14 residues. The CDR3: CASSPGQGAGEQFF. The CDR3 DNA follows: TGTGCCAGTAGCCCGGGACAGGGGGCAGGTGAGCAGTTCTTC.

The V gene is TRBV29-1, the J gene TRBJ1-1; tentatively, D is TRBD1 (6 bases). The CDR3 contains 9 residues. V dropped 6 bases and J dropped 7 bases, with 6 bases sitting between them. Germline CDR1 is SQVTM and CDR2 is ANQGSEA. For the CDR3, the DNA is TGCAGCGTGGACAGTGAAGCTTTCTTT. Encoded protein: CSVDSEAFF.

The chain couples TRBV24-1 to TRBJ2-4, with a weak D call TRBD1 (6 bases). V dropped 2 bases and J dropped 7 bases, with 14 bases sitting between them. The CDR3 length is 15 residues. Germline V gene lookup returns CDR1 KGHDR and CDR2 SFDVKD. This CDR3 is CATSDSRGYGNIQYF. DNA for the CDR3: TGTGCCACCAGTGATTCCAGGGGTTATGGGAACATTCAGTACTTC.

The chain recombines TRBV2 with TRBJ2-1, with D unclear. Germline V lookup: CDR1 SNHLY, CDR2 FYNNEI. V was clipped by 2 bases and J by 3 bases, with 5 bases between them. The CDR3 consists of 13 residues. The CDR3 nucleotides are TGTGCCAGCAGTGAAAGTTTCTACAATGAGCAGTTCTTC. Its translation: CASSESFYNEQFF.

The chain employs TRBV5-6 and TRBJ1-5; TRBD1 matches 10 bases. J gave up 7 bases and V 3 bases, and 4 bases lay outside the gene matches. Germline V CDR1 and CDR2: SGHDT, YYEEEE. This CDR3 has 14 residues. CDR3 in amino acids: CASSSGQGGQPQHF. The CDR3 nucleotides read TGTGCCAGCAGCTCAGGACAGGGGGGGCAGCCCCAGCATTTT. The whole variable domain, remainder taken from reference TRBV5-6 and TRBJ1-5, is DAGVTQSPTHLIKTRGQQVTLRCSPKSGHDTVSWYQQALGQGPQFIFQYYEEEERQRGNFPDRFSGHQFPNYSSELNVNALLLGDSALYLCASSSGQGGQPQHFGDGTRLSIL.

The rearrangement links TRBV11-2 to TRBJ2-3; 9 bases are shared with TRBD2. CDR3 length: 16 residues. V dropped 5 bases and J dropped 1; count of bases not matched to a gene: 7. Germline-derived CDR1 and CDR2 are SGHAT and FQNNGV. CDR3 residues: CASSPLRLAGTDTQYF. In nucleotides, the CDR3 is TGTGCCAGCAGCCCCCTCCGACTAGCGGGCACAGATACGCAGTATTTT. Filled out from reference TRBV11-2 and TRBJ2-3, the complete variable domain reads EAGVAQSPRYKIIEKRQSVAFWCNPISGHATLYWYQQILGQGPKLLIQFQNNGVVDDSQLPKDRFSAERLKGVDSTLKIQPAKLEDSAVYLCASSPLRLAGTDTQYFGPGTRLTVL.

The chain carries TRBV25-1 and TRBJ1-3; D is possibly TRBD1 (5 bases). The CDR3 covers 13 residues. With 8 bases removed from V and 0 bases from J, the gap between germline ends came to 8 bases. The V gene's germline CDR1 is MGHDK and CDR2 SYGVNS. The CDR3 sequence is CASRQSSGNTIYF. In DNA, the CDR3 is TGTGCCAGCCGACAGAGCTCTGGAAACACCATATATTTT.

The CDR3 region is CASSLGLAGGPRTGELFF. The CDR3 region has the DNA TGTGCCAGCAGCTTAGGACTAGCGGGGGGGCCGCGCACCGGGGAGCTGTTTTTT. J is TRBJ2-2 and V is TRBV7-2, with 14 bases that match TRBD2. V lost 1 base, J lost 4 bases, and 5 bases stayed unmatched. The CDR3 runs 18 residues. Germline assignment: CDR1 SGHTA and CDR2 FQGNSA. Combining the CDR3 with reference TRBV7-2 and TRBJ2-2 gives the whole variable domain GAGVSQSPSNKVTEKGKDVELRCDPISGHTALYWYRQSLGQGLEFLIYFQGNSAPDKSGLPSDRFSAERTGGSVSTLTIQRTQQEDSAVYLCASSLGLAGGPRTGELFFGEGSRLTVL.

The rearrangement uses TRBV28 and TRBJ2-3; D may be TRBD1 (5 bases). The CDR3 covers 11 residues. Germline CDR1 and CDR2: MDHEN and SYDVKM. V dropped 3 bases and J dropped 8 bases, with 6 bases sitting between them. CDR3 DNA: TGTGCCAGCAGTTTTGGGGCTACGCAGTATTTT. Protein sequence: CASSFGATQYF.

This clone appeared once. The V and J genes are TRBV27 and TRBJ2-7; D is possibly TRBD1 or TRBD2 (5 bases each). Germline V gene lookup returns CDR1 MNHEY and CDR2 SMNVEV (reference sequence). Between the trimmed V and J ends, which lost 2 bases and 0 bases, there was a span of 8 bases. The CDR3 has 14 amino acids. The CDR3, as DNA: TGTGCCAGCAGTTTAGGGGGTTTCTCCTACGAGCAGTACTTC. It codes for CASSLGGFSYEQYF.

V is TRBV2 and J is TRBJ1-2; 7 nucleotides align to TRBD1. Losses at the gene ends were 4 bases for V and 4 bases for J; bases not matched to a gene: 3. This CDR3 spans 13 amino acids. Germline values: CDR1 SNHLY, CDR2 FYNNEI. The CDR3 sequence: CASSGNRGYGYTF. The DNA of the CDR3 is TGTGCCAGCAGTGGGAACAGGGGCTATGGCTACACCTTC.